Listed below are T cell receptor beta chains from one sample, sequenced in a study of T cell responses to AZD1222 COVID-19 vaccine. Profiling relied on immunoSEQ multiplex PCR, and the TCRdb table lists in-frame clones only, not all of them. The sample carries 100,000 to 150,000 clones, more than 75% recorded once. Sequencing was performed on peripheral blood, taken on day 0 of AZD1222 vaccination. The receptors originated from an adult in good health. Each CDR3 is given with its conserved first and last residue. The D gene is left open where the match is weak. The listing skips clone size in some rows; elsewhere it reads once, few, many or a size class.

v_gene: TRBV27
d_gene: NA
len: 13
j_gene: TRBJ1-1
abundance: NA
CDR3nt: TGTGCCAGCAGTCATCAGGGCGGCACTGAAGCTTTCTTT
CDR3aa: CASSHQGGTEAFF

v_gene: TRBV4-1
d_gene: NA
len: 15
j_gene: TRBJ2-7
abundance: NA
CDR3nt: TGCGCCAGCAGATCAACGGGCCGCAAGAGGGACGAGCAGTACTTC
CDR3aa: CASRSTGRKRDEQYF

v_gene: TRBV28
d_gene: TRBD1
len: 17
j_gene: TRBJ2-2
abundance: NA
CDR3nt: TGTGCCAGCAGGCCTCTCCGGGGGACAGGGAAAAGTAGGGAGCTGTTTTTT
CDR3aa: CASRPLRGTGKSRELFF

v_gene: TRBV5-1
d_gene: NA
len: 13
j_gene: TRBJ2-1
abundance: NA
CDR3nt: TGCGCCAGCAGCCCCCCCGGCCTCAATGAGCAGTTCTTC
CDR3aa: CASSPPGLNEQFF

v_gene: TRBV5-5
d_gene: TRBD1
len: 18
j_gene: TRBJ2-6
abundance: NA
CDR3nt: TGTGCCAGCAGCCCCTCCGGGACAGGGGGTCCGGGGGCCAACGTCCTGACTTTC
CDR3aa: CASSPSGTGGPGANVLTF

v_gene: TRBV28
d_gene: NA
len: 12
j_gene: TRBJ1-1
abundance: NA
CDR3nt: TGTGCCACGAGTCCAGGGGTGCCTGAAGCTTTCTTT
CDR3aa: CATSPGVPEAFF

v_gene: TRBV6-6
d_gene: TRBD1
len: 14
j_gene: TRBJ1-6
abundance: NA
CDR3nt: TGTGCCAGCAGTAAGACAGGGGAAGGTTCACCCCTCCACTTT
CDR3aa: CASSKTGEGSPLHF

v_gene: TRBV27
d_gene: NA
len: 13
j_gene: TRBJ1-2
abundance: NA
CDR3nt: TGTGCCACGAGACCCGATCCACGGGGGGGCTACACCTTC
CDR3aa: CATRPDPRGGYTF

v_gene: TRBV28
d_gene: TRBD2
len: 14
j_gene: TRBJ2-2
abundance: few
CDR3nt: TGTGCCACCTCGAGAAGCGGGGATGCCGGGGAGCTGTTTTTT
CDR3aa: CATSRSGDAGELFF

v_gene: TRBV11-1
d_gene: NA
len: 14
j_gene: TRBJ2-7
abundance: NA
CDR3nt: TGTGCCAGCAGCCGTTCGGGACTCCCCAACGAGCAGTACTTC
CDR3aa: CASSRSGLPNEQYF

v_gene: TRBV2
d_gene: NA
len: 14
j_gene: TRBJ2-7
abundance: NA
CDR3nt: TGTGCCAGCAGTGGGAGGCAGTATCTTGACGAGCAGTACTTC
CDR3aa: CASSGRQYLDEQYF

v_gene: TRBV7-3
d_gene: NA
len: 16
j_gene: TRBJ2-2
abundance: NA
CDR3nt: TGTGCCACCTCCGCTCGAGCTAGTGGTAACACCGGGGAGCTGTTTTTT
CDR3aa: CATSARASGNTGELFF

v_gene: TRBV15
d_gene: TRBD1
len: 16
j_gene: TRBJ1-5
abundance: NA
CDR3nt: TGTGCCACCAGCAGAGGGGACAGGGGACCCTATCAGCCCCAGCATTTT
CDR3aa: CATSRGDRGPYQPQHF

v_gene: TRBV11-2
d_gene: NA
len: 14
j_gene: TRBJ1-1
abundance: once
CDR3nt: TGTGCCAGCAGCCCTAGAGGTAGGGGCACTGAAGCTTTCTTT
CDR3aa: CASSPRGRGTEAFF

v_gene: TRBV15
d_gene: NA
len: 16
j_gene: TRBJ1-2
abundance: NA
CDR3nt: TGTGCCACCAGCAGGACGCCCGGGGGTGGGTACTATGGCTACACCTTC
CDR3aa: CATSRTPGGGYYGYTF

v_gene: TRBV30
d_gene: NA
len: 13
j_gene: TRBJ2-7
abundance: NA
CDR3nt: TGTGCCTGGTCGGGTCCGAGCTCCTACGAGCAGTACTTC
CDR3aa: CAWSGPSSYEQYF

v_gene: TRBV7-2
d_gene: NA
len: 13
j_gene: TRBJ2-7
abundance: NA
CDR3nt: TGTGCCAGCAGCTTAGAAGACCGGCTCGAGCAGTACTTC
CDR3aa: CASSLEDRLEQYF

v_gene: TRBV5-1
d_gene: NA
len: 16
j_gene: TRBJ2-1
abundance: NA
CDR3nt: TGCGCCAGCAGCCATCAGGGGAGGCTGGAGTACAATGAGCAGTTCTTC
CDR3aa: CASSHQGRLEYNEQFF

v_gene: TRBV6-5
d_gene: NA
len: 14
j_gene: TRBJ2-7
abundance: NA
CDR3nt: TGTGCCATCCGATACCCGGGAAAAGGGGGCGAGCAGTACTTC
CDR3aa: CAIRYPGKGGEQYF

v_gene: TRBV18
d_gene: NA
len: 17
j_gene: TRBJ2-2
abundance: NA
CDR3nt: TGTGCCAGCTCACCTACCGCCTCAGGTCCGAACACCGGGGAGCTGTTTTTT
CDR3aa: CASSPTASGPNTGELFF